This T cell receptor (beta chain) was profiled in a study of Graves' ophthalmopathy and Graves' hyperthyroidism listed by TCRdb under 2018. In terms of the full investigation: Peripheral blood was collected at initial diagnosis, before any treatment. Once sampling was done, hyperthyroidism patients were given methimazole at a starting dose of 30 mg daily, while ophthalmopathy patients were given high-dose intravenous methylprednisolone. For independent validation, a separate cohort was made up of 18 to 20 hyperthyroidism patients plus 17 patients who later progressed from hyperthyroidism to ophthalmopathy. A discovery set of about a hundred patients (more than 40 ophthalmopathy, 60 or so stable hyperthyroidism) was enrolled to explore V-J signatures distinguishing ophthalmopathy from hyperthyroidism. T-cell repertoires of thyroid tissue and blood were compared in a handful of hyperthyroidism patients. In total, 135 blood samples were TCR-sequenced: fewer than 50 ophthalmopathy, 80 or so hyperthyroidism and some 17 hyperthyroidism-to-ophthalmopathy patients. To tell Graves' ophthalmopathy apart from Graves' hyperthyroidism, and to predict which patients would progress to ophthalmopathy, the study relied on TCR beta repertoire signatures. Overall study results and their limits: In validation, the model predicted ophthalmopathy progression with about 71% sensitivity and roughly 78% specificity; eleven to twelve predicted patients were CT-confirmed with GO in a median of approximately 6.5 months. No statistical method was used to set the sample size in advance, and the investigators knew which group each participant was assigned to. Most expanded thyroid clonotypes with a frequency above 0.001 also appeared in blood, which suggests that blood repertoires may reflect the immune response in the thyroid. Ophthalmopathy was separated from stable hyperthyroidism by the 13-signature model with roughly 88% sensitivity and around 81% specificity in cross-validation and with 80%/75% in the test set.

Details on this clonotype: The antigen it recognizes is unknown. Base qualities are not recorded, but no much larger clone differs from it by a single base.

The ophthalmopathy patients had moderately to severely active disease, with a Clinical Activity Score of 3 or higher, a NOSPECS grade of 4 or higher, and a disease duration of less than 3 months. Patients with other autoimmune diseases, uncontrolled infections, pregnancy or lactation were excluded from the study. Diagnosis was based on clinical symptoms, serum thyroxine, TRAb, thyroid ultrasound and orbital computed tomography. Ficoll-Paque density gradient centrifugation was used to isolate PBMCs from 8.5 to 10 ml of fresh peripheral blood. Total RNA was extracted with Trizol reagent and quality-checked on an Agilent 2100 Bioanalyzer. CDR1 SEHNR and CDR2 FQNEAQ are derived from the germline V gene (reference sequence). There are 16 amino acids in the CDR3, from cysteine to phenylalanine inclusive. Solely the CDR3 DNA is kept, with 48 bases framed from the first base. TCR beta CDR3 regions were amplified from RNA transcripts for repertoire sequencing. The first round was an RT-PCR using HTBI primers with the Qiagen OneStep RT-PCR kit, and this first round was followed by a second-round multiplex PCR, then size selection and purification. Libraries were sequenced on an Illumina HiSeq2000 using paired-end 100 bp reads. On the study's bioinformatics: SOAPnuke was used to process the reads, throwing out any read that had adapters, had uncalled bases, had a mean Phred below 15, or lacked an exact constant-primer or identifier match. High-quality paired reads were merged with COPE v1.2.5. Clonotypes were defined as unique nucleotide sequences and were aligned to IMGT TRB V, D and J references using MiTCR v1.1. Analysis was restricted to V-J combinations with a frequency above 0.0001, which covered 99.2% of repertoires. For each V-J combination, a TCR clonal expansion and chaos score was defined as the ratio of F50 clonal expansion to chaos observed in the TCRdist matrix. Welch's t-statistics and random forest were used to reduce the features to about twelve V-J combinations, which were then used as input to a naive Bayes classifier. Thyroid-blood repertoire similarity was quantified with the Morisita-Horn index. TCRdb cleaned the public reads at Q25 with fastp, built clones with MiXCR and kept in-frame beta chains. Entries that share a CDR3 protein sequence are merged under the most common genes and DNA. TCRdb, rather than the study authors, made the V and J calls. This sample has 500,000 to 800,000 distinct CDR3 sequences in its table, and about 40% of those were observed once. Of the sample, 3% to 4% is held by the ten largest clones.

The sequenced sample was peripheral blood. The rearrangement joined TRBV7-9 to TRBJ2-7; 6 matching bases give a weak D call of TRBD2. The tail of the sequence fits TRBJ2-1 better, so the J call may be wrong. This sequence was found in an adult man with Graves' ophthalmopathy. At the DNA level, the sequence is TGTGCCAGCAGCTTACGAGCGGAGGGTTTCTACAATGAGCAGTTCTTC. This codes for CASSLRAEGFYNEQFF.